A selection of T cell receptor beta chains follows, all from one sample in a study of shared clonotypes between healthy human individuals. Assay: immunoSEQ multiplex PCR; the TCRdb copy retains only in-frame clones and omits some. The table has around 580,000 clones, 95% to 98% seen once; the top ten hold approximately 0.3%. Sequencing was done on a sample of naive CD8+ T cells sorted from blood. Every receptor here comes from a man aged 30 to 45 in good health. Each CDR3 is given without its conserved first and last residue. A D gene is named only where the DNA matches it firmly.

D,length,V,CDR3
TRBD2,11,TRBV6-5,ATLAVTTDTQY
TRBD1,14,TRBV18,ASSLTRGPSTGELF
.,10,TRBV7-9,ASSPSEGKLF
.,11,TRBV27,ASTGGYYNEQF
.,11,TRBV6-5,ASSYSRSYEQY
.,13,TRBV9,ASSVDGVSWDTQY
TRBD1,12,TRBV13,ASSSGTGYNEQF
TRBD1,15,TRBV7-7,ASSSLGQGASSYEQY
TRBD1,12,TRBV28,ASSFRGHKETQY
.,10,TRBV25-1,ASSVGNYEQY
.,14,TRBV27,ASSLPQGRYAYEQY
.,13,TRBV5-1,ASSLGRGINHEQY
.,11,TRBV11-2,ASSPSTRNEQY
.,14,TRBV14,ASSQDPGGFSDTQY
.,14,TRBV2,ASSESRDLPSYEQY
TRBD2,14,TRBV2,ASIRAGGHIQETLY
TRBD2,12,TRBV30,AWKLGLAEETQY
TRBD2,13,TRBV27,ASSSVGGGAYEQY
TRBD1,13,TRBV5-6,ASSSGPDRDQPQH
.,12,TRBV5-4,ASSLWGPSYEQY
TRBD2,16,TRBV13,ASSFSTGLAGYTGELF
.,10,TRBV29-1,SITADDYEQY
.,12,TRBV14,ASSQFLGPYEQY
.,10,TRBV2,ATPTNQETQY
.,9,TRBV29-1,SVGRDYGYT
.,10,TRBV11-2,ASSYLGDEQF
TRBD2,15,TRBV11-2,ASSPGLAGGTYNEQF